This T cell receptor (beta chain) was observed in a study of blood T cell repertoires in COVID-19. Overall study: Some COVID-19 samples were acute and others convalescent; all came from the United States, Italy and Spain. The analysed material was cDNA or gDNA that came from T cells, B-cell-depleted T cells, or PBMCs.

Data came from immunoSEQ multiplex PCR; TCRdb stores just in-frame clones and leaves some out. The table records roughly 88,000 clones, around 90% of them present only once. After removal of 9 bases from V and 9 bases from J, the junction contained 14 bases not matched to a gene. The CDR3 covers 13 residues. Germline V lookup: CDR1 SGHTA, CDR2 FQGNSA. The sample consisted of peripheral blood. The J gene is TRBJ2-7, the V gene TRBV7-2; 7 bases fit TRBD2. The clonotype originates from a woman aged 50 to 60 in a cohort sampled during active COVID-19. CDR3 loop: CASGGTNPLGQYF. CDR3 in DNA: TGTGCCAGTGGTGGGACTAACCCGCTAGGGCAGTACTTC. Together with reference TRBV7-2 and TRBJ2-7, the CDR3 gives the full variable domain: GAGVSQSPSNKVTEKGKDVELRCDPISGHTALYWYRQSLGQGLEFLIYFQGNSAPDKSGLPSDRFSAERTGGSVSTLTIQRTQQEDSAVYLCASGGTNPLGQYFGPGTRLTVT.